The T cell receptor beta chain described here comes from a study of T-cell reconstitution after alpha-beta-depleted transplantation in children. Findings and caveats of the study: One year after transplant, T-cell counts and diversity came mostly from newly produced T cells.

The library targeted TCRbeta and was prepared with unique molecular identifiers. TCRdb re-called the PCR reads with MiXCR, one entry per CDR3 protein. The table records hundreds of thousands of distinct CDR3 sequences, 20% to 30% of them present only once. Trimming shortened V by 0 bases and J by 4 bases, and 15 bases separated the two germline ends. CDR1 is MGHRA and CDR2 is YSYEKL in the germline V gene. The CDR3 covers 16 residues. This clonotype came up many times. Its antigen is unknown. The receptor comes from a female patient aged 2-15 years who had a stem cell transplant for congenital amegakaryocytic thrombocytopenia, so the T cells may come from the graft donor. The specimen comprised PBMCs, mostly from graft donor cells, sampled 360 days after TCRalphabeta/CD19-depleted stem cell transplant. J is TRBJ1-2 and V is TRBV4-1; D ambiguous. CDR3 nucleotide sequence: TGCGCCAGCAGCCAAGATGCAGGATTCGGTGGCTATGGCTACACCTTC. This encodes CASSQDAGFGGYGYTF.